The 16 T cell receptor beta chains below were found in one sample sequenced in a study of T cells after somatic rescue of genetic block. Generated by immunoSEQ multiplex PCR, the TCRdb table keeps only in-frame clones and is missing some. The sample contains some 74,000 clones, approximately 90% of which appear only once. Material for sequencing was peripheral blood mononuclear cells (PBMCs). Receptor source: a man aged 30 to 45.

The chain couples TRBV2 to TRBJ2-1; TRBD2 might be the D (6 bases). This CDR3 has 16 residues. V was trimmed by 0 bases and J by 2 bases, leaving 11 bases between them. Germline V CDR1 and CDR2: SNHLY, FYNNEI. In DNA, the CDR3 is TGTGCCAGCAGTGAAGCGGAGGGCTGGGCCTACAATGAGCAGTTCTTC. This sequence encodes CASSEAEGWAYNEQFF.

The V gene is TRBV10-3, the J gene TRBJ2-5; D is undetermined. This CDR3 comprises 13 residues. With 3 bases removed from V and 5 bases from J, the gap between germline ends came to 10 bases. Germline CDR1 reads ENHRY; CDR2 reads SYGVKD. CDR3 nucleotide sequence: TGTGCCATCAGTGATGGCGCCGCCGAGACCCAGTACTTC. This gives the protein CAISDGAAETQYF.

This chain uses TRBV2 with TRBJ1-4; 9 nucleotides agree with TRBD1. CDR1 and CDR2 (germline): SNHLY, FYNNEI. The length of the CDR3 is 16 residues. J was trimmed by 0 bases and V by 5 bases; bases with no gene match: 4. CDR3 amino acids: CASSTRTGATNEKLFF. The CDR3 region has the DNA TGTGCCAGCAGTACGCGGACAGGGGCAACTAATGAAAAACTGTTTTTT.

The rearrangement links TRBV7-3 to TRBJ2-5; a weak D match, TRBD2 (6 bases). Deletions cut 1 base from V and 5 bases from J, with 17 bases between. Per the germline V gene, CDR1 is SGHTA and CDR2 is FQGTGA. This CDR3 comprises 16 residues. CDR3 amino acids: CASSLNGGGVQETQYF. CDR3 coding DNA: TGTGCCAGCAGCTTAAACGGGGGAGGAGTTCAGGAGACCCAGTACTTC.

V gene TRBV28 combines with J gene TRBJ1-5; 7 bases are shared with TRBD1. Trimming at V came to 6 bases and at J to 3 bases, leaving 8 bases not matched to a gene. CDR3 length: 15 amino acids. Germline CDR1 MDHEN, CDR2 SYDVKM. CDR3 in DNA: TGTGCCAGCAGAACCCAGGGGGTCATCAATCAGCCCCAGCATTTT. Translated, it gives CASRTQGVINQPQHF.

The chain carries TRBV5-1 and TRBJ2-7; D is unclear. With 0 bases removed from V and 2 bases from J, the gap between germline ends came to 9 bases. This CDR3 spans 14 amino acids. CDR1 SGHRS and CDR2 YFSETQ come from the germline V gene. CDR3 sequence reads: CASSLEGGTYEQYF. The CDR3 DNA reads as TGCGCCAGCAGCTTGGAGGGCGGTACCTACGAGCAGTACTTC.

The gene calls are TRBV15 and TRBJ2-3; maybe TRBD2 (6 bases). The V end lost 2 bases, the J end lost 2 bases, and 17 bases lay between the germline ends. The length of the CDR3 is 17 residues. CDR1 and CDR2 (germline): LNHNV, YYDKDF (reference sequence). The CDR3 here is CATSRPRGSRLTDTQYF. The CDR3 nucleotides read TGTGCCACCAGCAGACCACGGGGGTCGAGGCTCACAGATACGCAGTATTTT.

CDR3 region: CASSYRGDTEAFF. As DNA, the CDR3 is TGTGCCAGCAGCTACAGGGGGGACACTGAAGCTTTCTTT. This chain connects TRBV5-8 to TRBJ1-1, with 8 positions matching TRBD1. CDR1 is SGHTS and CDR2 is YDEGEE in the germline V gene. The CDR3 extends over 13 amino acids. V shed 3 bases and J 3 bases; nucleotides not matched to a gene: 1.

The chain is built from TRBV7-9 and TRBJ2-7; D is undetermined. V was pared by 1 base and J by 7 bases, with 8 bases between. The CDR3 extends over 12 amino acids. Germline CDR1 is SEHNR and CDR2 is FQNEAQ (reference sequence). CDR3 loop: CASSLDDREQYF. For the CDR3, the DNA is TGTGCCAGCAGCTTAGACGACCGGGAGCAGTACTTC. The entire variable domain, with the rest obtained from reference TRBV7-9 and TRBJ2-7, is as follows: DTGVSQNPRHKITKRGQNVTFRCDPISEHNRLYWYRQTLGQGPEFLTYFQNEAQLEKSRLLSDRFSAERPKGSFSTLEIQRTEQGDSAMYLCASSLDDREQYFGPGTRLTVT.

The sample holds one count of this clone. The chain combines TRBV27 with TRBJ1-5; no clear D gene. There are 13 residues in the CDR3. Germline V gene sequence: CDR1 MNHEY, CDR2 SMNVEV (reference sequence). Trimming took off 1 base at V and 7 bases at J, with 8 bases between the two ends. The CDR3 is CASSLWASQPQHF. In DNA, the CDR3 is TGTGCCAGCAGTTTATGGGCATCCCAGCCCCAGCATTTT.

The chain has TRBV6-1 and TRBJ2-7; possible D gene TRBD1, 7 bases. From germline, CDR1 is MNHNS and CDR2 SASEGT. Trimming took off 7 bases at V and 4 bases at J, with 14 bases between the two ends. The length of the CDR3 is 13 residues. CDR3 loop: CASKAAGGYEQYF. In DNA form, the CDR3 reads TGTGCCAGCAAGGCGGCAGGGGGGTACGAGCAGTACTTC.

The chain has TRBV5-5 and TRBJ1-5; a possible D gene is TRBD1 (5 bases). V was cut by 1 base and J by 8 bases, with 10 bases left in between. The CDR3 has 13 amino acids. From germline, CDR1 is SGHKS and CDR2 YYEKEE (reference sequence). CDR3 amino acids: CASSLSEGEPQHF. CDR3 sequence (DNA): TGTGCCAGCAGCTTGTCGGAAGGGGAGCCCCAGCATTTT.

This clone was recorded only once. The chain carries TRBV7-9 and TRBJ2-3, with 8 bases lining up with TRBD1. Trimming took 1 base from V and 5 from J; bases not matched to a gene: 2. The CDR3 spans 14 residues. In germline, CDR1 is SEHNR, CDR2 FQNEAQ (reference sequence). The CDR3 bases are TGTGCCAGCAGCTTAGGGACAGGGCGAGATACGCAGTATTTT. This sequence encodes CASSLGTGRDTQYF. Complete variable domain (other parts from reference TRBV7-9 and TRBJ2-3): DTGVSQNPRHKITKRGQNVTFRCDPISEHNRLYWYRQTLGQGPEFLTYFQNEAQLEKSRLLSDRFSAERPKGSFSTLEIQRTEQGDSAMYLCASSLGTGRDTQYFGPGTRLTVL.

The gene calls are TRBV5-1 and TRBJ2-3; no clear D. V was pared by 6 bases and J by 4 bases, with 15 bases between. From germline, CDR1 is SGHRS and CDR2 YFSETQ. The CDR3 extends over 14 amino acids. The CDR3 nucleotides read TGCGCCAGCAACCGCGAAACGGTCCCAGATACGCAGTATTTT. Its protein is CASNRETVPDTQYF.

The genes are TRBV6-1 and TRBJ1-5; D is unresolved. From germline, CDR1 is MNHNS and CDR2 SASEGT. This CDR3 is built from 15 residues. Trimming took off 0 bases at V and 0 bases at J, with 6 bases between the two ends. CDR3 DNA: TGTGCCAGCAGTGAAGCCCCGGATAGCAATCAGCCCCAGCATTTT. Residues: CASSEAPDSNQPQHF.

V usage is TRBV4-1 and J usage is TRBJ1-5, with D uncertain. The CDR3 totals 14 residues. V lost 0 bases and J lost 9, with 12 bases in between. CDR1 and CDR2 (germline): MGHRA, YSYEKL. CDR3 sequence reads: CASSQEVAWGPQHF. CDR3 in DNA: TGCGCCAGCAGCCAAGAGGTGGCTTGGGGGCCCCAGCATTTT.